This T cell receptor beta chain was recovered during a study of human T cells and chemical hapten exposure (dated by TCRdb to the early 2020s). General notes on the study: For sensitization, 2% DPC in acetone was applied to a 2 cm by 2 cm area of upper inner arm skin. Blood samples were taken from patients before sensitization (week 0) and at 2, 6 and about 24 weeks after DPC sensitization. Most of the patients in the cohort were female, and the cohort covered alopecia areata with under or over 50% scalp involvement, alopecia totalis and alopecia universalis. For TCR sequencing, blood came from 25 to 35 alopecia patients at anywhere from one to four time points (pre-sensitization, 2, 6 and 24 weeks). Libraries were combined into a pool for sequencing, and differences in TCR yield between samples came mainly from small differences in library volumes within the pool. This study followed changes in the peripheral blood TCR repertoire in vivo during primary and secondary sensitization of alopecia patients to the hapten diphenylcyclopropenone (DPC). Patch testing was performed on the upper back with Finn chambers containing 0.01% DPC, and the patch tests were scored after 6 days according to International Contact Dermatitis Research Group standards. Throughout the roughly 25-week study period, patients were also given weekly therapeutic DPC doses on the scalp.

The intended sense of this specimen's time point label: patch test 2, 6 weeks after DPC sensitization. What this sample's treatment or condition label stands for: therapeutic diphenylcyclopropenone sensitization with weekly scalp DPC. At every patch-test visit, the blood draw took place before the patch test was put on. Patients were considered eligible if aged 18 to 70, diagnosed with alopecia and deemed suitable for DPC therapy, and patients were excluded if pregnant. Total RNA was extracted from unfractionated whole blood collected in Tempus Blood RNA tubes. What the study reported, not specific to this receptor: Patch test score correlated positively with the number of PT1 expanded TCRs, reaching significance at thresholds 8, 16 and 32 but not at 4. No change with DPC sensitization was found in the number of TCRs above 1 in 1000 frequency, and no evidence of global repertoire structure alterations was found. After repeated subsampling, changes were observed in the strength of the expansion versus patch-test correlation and in the threshold at which the correlation became significant. Alopecia, a presumed autoimmune disease, was present in all patients, so the immune response of the patients might differ from that of healthy individuals. Compared with pre-sensitization or healthy control sets, expanded TCRs formed significantly more large CDR3 similarity clusters, which is consistent with antigen-driven responses.

Ends trimmed: V by 5 bases, J by 4 bases; bases unmatched to a gene: 7. Looking up the germline V gene yields CDR1 MNHEY and CDR2 SVGAGI. The CDR3 numbers 14 residues from cysteine through phenylalanine. The kept DNA is CDR3 alone, 42 bases in frame from the first base. Library creation used RACE. The sequencer was a NextSeq 500. During library preparation, unique molecular identifiers were attached to individual cDNA molecules so that TCRs could be counted quantitatively and reproducibly. From each blood RNA sample, both TCR alpha and TCR beta chains were sequenced. Per the original workflow: Samples had a median of roughly 98,000 TCRs, with a range from roughly 20,000 to 700,000. The Decombinator software suite was used to annotate the V, J and CDR3 of the TCR reads. To make PS versus PT1 abundance plots, every sample was subsampled to the same number of TCRs (28,000). Expanded TCRs were defined as absent before sensitization and observed at least eight times at the 2-week time point. TCRdb applied fastp at Q25 and MiXCR to the public reads, then kept only in-frame beta chains. Every distinct CDR3 protein forms one entry, paired with its most common genes and DNA. TCRdb's processing, not the authors', yielded these V and J calls. The sample yields more than 85,000 distinct CDR3 sequences; approximately 11% were counted once. The ten largest clones capture under 2.5% of the sample.

This clonotype showed up just a few times. Its antigen remains undetermined. Base qualities are not at hand, and no much larger clone is one base apart. The source is a man in his forties or fifties with alopecia areata. Some clones in this sample may be carry-over from other donors' samples. Recombination joined TRBV6-5 with TRBJ2-5; 7 central bases correspond to TRBD1. Source: whole blood, taken in connection with sensitization to the hapten diphenylcyclopropenone (DPC). The DNA sequence is TGTGCCAGCAGTCCACAGGGGTGGGCAGAGACCCAGTACTTC. It is translated as CASSPQGWAETQYF.